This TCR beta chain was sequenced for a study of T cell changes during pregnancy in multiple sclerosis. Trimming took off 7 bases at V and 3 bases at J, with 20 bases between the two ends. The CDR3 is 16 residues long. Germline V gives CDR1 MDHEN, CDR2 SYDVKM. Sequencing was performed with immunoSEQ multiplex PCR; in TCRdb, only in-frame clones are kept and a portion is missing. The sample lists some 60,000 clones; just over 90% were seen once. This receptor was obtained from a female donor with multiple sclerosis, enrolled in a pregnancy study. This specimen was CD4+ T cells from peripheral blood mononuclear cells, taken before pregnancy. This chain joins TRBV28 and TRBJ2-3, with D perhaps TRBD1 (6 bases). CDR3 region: CASNSRGRVVTDTQYF. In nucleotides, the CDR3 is TGTGCCAGCAACTCCAGGGGCAGGGTGGTGACAGATACGCAGTATTTT.